This T cell receptor (beta chain) was documented in a study of blood T cells in healthy people across ages. Primed by a sample-barcoded 5' primer and a J-beta primer mix, a second PCR proceeded for 7 to 11 cycles. Each CDR3 protein gets one entry after TCRdb re-called the 5' RACE reads with MiXCR. The sample includes 780,000 or so distinct CDR3 sequences, more than 55% of them seen just once. Germline CDR1 SQVTM, CDR2 ANQGSEA. With 5 bases removed from V and 8 bases from J, the gap between germline ends came to 19 bases. CDR3 length equals 14 residues. The chain has TRBV29-1 and TRBJ2-1; D call uncertain. Sequencing was done on a sample of blood. This receptor was identified in a man aged 40-50 years in good health. The CDR3 region has the DNA TGCAGCGTTTTTGCTATGGGTTTAGGTGATGAGCAGTTCTTC. It translates to CSVFAMGLGDEQFF.